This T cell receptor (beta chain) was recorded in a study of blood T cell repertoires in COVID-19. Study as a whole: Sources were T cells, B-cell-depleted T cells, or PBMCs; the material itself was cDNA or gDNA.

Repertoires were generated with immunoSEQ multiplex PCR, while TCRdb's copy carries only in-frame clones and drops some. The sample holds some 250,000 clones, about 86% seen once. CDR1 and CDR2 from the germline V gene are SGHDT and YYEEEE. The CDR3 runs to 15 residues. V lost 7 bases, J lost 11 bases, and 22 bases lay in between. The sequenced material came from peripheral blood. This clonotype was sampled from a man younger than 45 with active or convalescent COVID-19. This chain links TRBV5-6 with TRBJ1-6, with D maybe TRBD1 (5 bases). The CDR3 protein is CASGHSGQGITPLHF. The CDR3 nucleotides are TGTGCCAGCGGGCATAGTGGGCAGGGTATTACACCCCTCCACTTT.